These T cell receptor beta chains were read from a single sample in a study of T-cell memory formation after mild COVID-19. TCRdb recomputed calls from the 5' RACE reads with MiXCR, one row per CDR3 protein. This table has roughly 110,000 distinct CDR3 sequences, around 15% appearing once. What was sequenced was PBMCs or a T cell subset sorted from them (not recorded which). These receptors all stem from an adult woman who had mild COVID-19 (a few samples of this study predate the infection). Cell type and time point are not known. The CDR3 runs from the conserved cysteine through the conserved F or W. Some rows have no size entry. The others give once, few or many, or a class for an expanded clone.

TRBV5-6	TRBJ1-5	.	CASSLAGSSNQPQHF
TRBV12-3/TRBV12-4	TRBJ1-5	.	CASSADSNQPQHF
TRBV11-2	TRBJ1-5	.	CASSAQGTQPQHF
TRBV20-1	TRBJ2-1	many	CSASREYNEQFF
TRBV29-1	TRBJ2-1	few	CSVAASGAYNEQFF
TRBV10-3	TRBJ2-3	.	CAIRAGTITITDTQYF
TRBV6-5	TRBJ2-1	few	CASSYTSGDEQFF
TRBV29-1	TRBJ2-5	few	CSVTPGVSRGETQYF
TRBV7-9	TRBJ2-7	.	CASSLPPSYEQYF
TRBV24-1	TRBJ1-2	few	CATSDHNGYTF
TRBV6-5	TRBJ1-3	.	CASSSLTESSGNTIYF
TRBV29-1	TRBJ2-1	.	CSVEPRYNEQFF
TRBV6-5	TRBJ1-2	few	CASSYLDNYGYTF
TRBV5-4	TRBJ1-5	few	CASSFWVTNQPQHF
TRBV6-2/TRBV6-3	TRBJ1-2	.	CASSRHRTDCYTF
TRBV27	TRBJ2-7	.	CASSMLAGDPSSYEQYF
TRBV30	TRBJ2-1	.	CAWRDRAYNEQFF
TRBV6-2/TRBV6-3	TRBJ2-2	.	CASSRDRGLAGELFF
TRBV29-1	TRBJ2-7	many	CSVGGDLTYEQYF
TRBV10-3	TRBJ2-7	few	CAISEGLAGEQYF
TRBV9	TRBJ2-3	few	CASSVSGTDTQYF
TRBV4-1	TRBJ2-3	many	CASSRPGTGPWGTDTQYF
TRBV20-1	TRBJ2-7	.	CSARDEDRASYEQYF
TRBV12-3/TRBV12-4	TRBJ2-1	.	CASRTTSGGDNEQFF
TRBV7-9	TRBJ2-5	.	CASSLSPGGETQYF
TRBV19	TRBJ2-5	.	CASSTTSLETQYF
TRBV6-5	TRBJ1-2	.	CASSLQDSLTF
TRBV25-1	TRBJ1-2	few	CASSEYTWQGALGYTF
TRBV7-3	TRBJ2-3	.	CASSLLGPGGTDTQYF
TRBV11-3	TRBJ1-1	.	CASSLGQGEAFF
TRBV4-1	TRBJ2-7	.	CASSPRGGYSYEQYF
TRBV12-3/TRBV12-4	TRBJ1-2	.	CASSPWDRVIYGYTF
TRBV19	TRBJ2-1	few	CARGPGTGYNEQFF
TRBV12-3/TRBV12-4	TRBJ2-3	few	CASSLEGTGEGADTQYF
TRBV10-3	TRBJ2-1	.	CAISETGGGDEQFF
TRBV5-4	TRBJ1-2	.	CASSARGTLANYGYTF
TRBV12-3/TRBV12-4	TRBJ1-2	few	CASSLSRGVSYGYTF
TRBV23-1	TRBJ2-5	few	CASSQSGQGAETQYF
TRBV20-1	TRBJ2-1	few	CSALKVLSERDNEQFF
TRBV6-1	TRBJ1-2	few	CASSEELTLLVGYGYTF
TRBV6-5	TRBJ2-3	many	CASSQLAGGTDTQYF
TRBV9	TRBJ2-7	.	CASSVGAAPYEQYF
TRBV7-9	TRBJ2-3	few	CASSPAQAGGSTDTQYF
TRBV12-3/TRBV12-4	TRBJ2-2	.	CASSFGGDTGELFF
TRBV25-1	TRBJ2-2	.	CASGYLAGGGELFF
TRBV24-1	TRBJ2-1	.	CATSDVSSYNEQFF
TRBV5-1	TRBJ2-3	.	CASTTDGRGGTDTQYF
TRBV5-6	TRBJ1-5	many	CASSLAGRGQPQHF
TRBV5-1	TRBJ2-2	many	CASRPENTGELFF
TRBV7-9	TRBJ2-1	many	CASSLAREQFF
TRBV6-5	TRBJ2-1	.	CASSYTVAGEFEQFF
TRBV9	TRBJ1-1	many	CASSVADTEAFF
TRBV4-1	TRBJ2-7	few	CASSQSKAAGNYEQYF
TRBV2	TRBJ2-6	few	CASSERGLAGDLRAGANVLTF
TRBV27	TRBJ2-6	.	CASSRSGANVLTF